This T cell receptor beta chain was recovered during a study of blood T cell repertoires in COVID-19. Overall study context: PBMCs, B-cell-depleted T cells, or T cells provided the cDNA or gDNA that made up the material.

The CDR3 runs 17 residues. Germline V CDR1 and CDR2: SGHTA, FQGTGA. V gave up 0 bases and J gave up 0 bases; unmatched junction bases: 5. Sequenced by immunoSEQ multiplex PCR; TCRdb stores in-frame clones only, minus some. The data contain roughly 150,000 clones, almost 85% of them singletons. Followed over time, Seattle patients had been enrolled while infection was active. Input material: peripheral blood. The receptor comes from an elderly woman with COVID-19, enrolled during active disease. The V gene is TRBV7-3, the J gene TRBJ2-3; 8 bases are a match to TRBD2. CDR3 protein: CASSLTGRGGSTDTQYF. CDR3 bases: TGTGCCAGCAGCTTAACGGGGCGCGGGGGGAGCACAGATACGCAGTATTTT. Looking up the rest from reference TRBV7-3 and TRBJ2-3 gives the full variable domain: GAGVSQTPSNKVTEKGKYVELRCDPISGHTALYWYRQSLGQGPEFLIYFQGTGAADDSGLPNDRFFAVRPEGSVSTLKIQRTERGDSAVYLCASSLTGRGGSTDTQYFGPGTRLTVL.